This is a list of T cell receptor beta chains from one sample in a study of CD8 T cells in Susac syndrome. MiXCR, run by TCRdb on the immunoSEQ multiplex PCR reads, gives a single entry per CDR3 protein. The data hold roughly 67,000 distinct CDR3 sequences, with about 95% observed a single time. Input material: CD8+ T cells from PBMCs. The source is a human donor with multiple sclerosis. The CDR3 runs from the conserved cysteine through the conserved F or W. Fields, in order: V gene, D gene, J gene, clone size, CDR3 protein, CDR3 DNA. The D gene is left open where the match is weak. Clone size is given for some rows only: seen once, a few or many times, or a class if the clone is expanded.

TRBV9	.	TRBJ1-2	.	CASSVVGLGPNYGYTF	TGTGCCAGCAGCGTAGTTGGCTTGGGGCCCAACTATGGCTACACCTTC
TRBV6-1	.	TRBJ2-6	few	CASSTGYPLDLTF	TGTGCCAGCAGTACGGGGTACCCATTGGACCTGACTTTC
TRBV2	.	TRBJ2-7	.	CASSQSPDEQYF	TGTGCCAGCAGCCAGTCCCCAGACGAGCAGTACTTC
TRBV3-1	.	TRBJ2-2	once	CASSTRVGGTGELFF	TGTGCCAGCAGTACAAGAGTTGGGGGGACCGGGGAGCTGTTTTTT
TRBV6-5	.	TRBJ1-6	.	CASSYSPGSPLHF	TGTGCCAGCAGTTACTCTCCCGGGTCGCCCCTCCACTTT
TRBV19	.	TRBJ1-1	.	CASSTATANTEAFF	TGTGCCAGTAGTACGGCGACGGCGAACACTGAAGCTTTCTTT
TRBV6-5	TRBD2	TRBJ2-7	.	CATGGTSSFWEQYF	TGTGCCACGGGAGGGACTAGCAGTTTTTGGGAGCAGTACTTC
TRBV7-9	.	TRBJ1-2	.	CASSRGAATHYGYTF	TGTGCCAGCAGCCGTGGGGCGGCGACCCACTATGGCTACACCTTC
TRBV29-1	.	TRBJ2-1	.	CSVDFPSSYNEQFF	TGCAGCGTTGACTTCCCTAGCTCCTACAATGAGCAGTTCTTC
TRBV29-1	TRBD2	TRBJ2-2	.	CSVEGLAGGNTGELFF	TGCAGCGTTGAAGGACTAGCGGGAGGAAACACCGGGGAGCTGTTTTTT
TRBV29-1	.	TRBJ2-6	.	CSVARTGANVLTF	TGCAGCGTTGCGCGGACTGGGGCCAACGTCCTGACTTTC
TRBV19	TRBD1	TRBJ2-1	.	CASSMQGANEQFF	TGTGCCAGTAGTATGCAGGGGGCCAATGAGCAGTTCTTC
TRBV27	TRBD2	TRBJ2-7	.	CASSKLPRAGEHYEQYF	TGTGCCAGCAGTAAATTACCTCGAGCGGGGGAACACTACGAGCAGTACTTC
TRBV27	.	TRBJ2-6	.	CASSLSWSGGANVLTF	TGTGCCAGCAGTTTAAGTTGGTCGGGTGGGGCCAACGTCCTGACTTTC
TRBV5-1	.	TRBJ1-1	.	CASSLGVGEAFF	TGCGCCAGCAGCTTGGGTGTGGGTGAAGCTTTCTTT
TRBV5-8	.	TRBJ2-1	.	CASSLDDEVQFF	TGTGCCAGCAGCTTGGATGACGAGGTGCAGTTCTTC
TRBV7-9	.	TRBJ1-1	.	CASSSPGSGLNTEAFF	TGTGCCAGCAGCTCCCCGGGATCCGGATTAAACACTGAAGCTTTCTTT
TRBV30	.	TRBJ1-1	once	CAWKFGGPNTEAFF	TGTGCCTGGAAGTTTGGGGGTCCGAACACTGAAGCTTTCTTT
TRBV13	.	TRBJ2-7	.	CASSPGRRSYEQYF	TGTGCCAGCAGCCCCGGACGACGCTCCTACGAGCAGTACTTC
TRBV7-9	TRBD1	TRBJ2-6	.	CASSLVPGQGHSGANVLTF	TGTGCCAGCAGCTTAGTCCCGGGACAGGGCCACTCTGGGGCCAACGTCCTGACTTTC
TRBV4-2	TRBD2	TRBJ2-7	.	CASSQGLAGVSYEQYF	TGTGCCAGCAGCCAGGGCCTAGCGGGGGTCTCCTACGAGCAGTACTTC
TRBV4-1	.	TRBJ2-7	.	CASSHLDSSYEQYF	TGCGCCAGCAGCCACCTGGACAGTTCCTACGAGCAGTACTTC
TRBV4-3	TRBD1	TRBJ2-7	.	CASSPGTGVYEQYF	TGCGCCAGCAGCCCGGGGACAGGGGTCTACGAGCAGTACTTC
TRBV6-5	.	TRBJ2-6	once	CASSQGIAGANVLTF	TGTGCCAGCAGCCAGGGGATCGCTGGGGCCAACGTCCTGACTTTC
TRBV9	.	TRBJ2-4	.	CASSVGGLAKNIQYF	TGTGCCAGCAGCGTAGGAGGATTAGCCAAAAACATTCAGTACTTC
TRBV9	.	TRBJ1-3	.	CASSAPGLGNTIYF	TGTGCCAGCAGCGCACCGGGACTTGGAAACACCATATATTTT
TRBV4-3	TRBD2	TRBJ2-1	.	CASSLGLADLVDEQFF	TGCGCCAGCAGCCTGGGACTAGCCGACCTGGTGGATGAGCAGTTCTTC
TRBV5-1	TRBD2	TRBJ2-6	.	CASSFLAAGSGANVLTF	TGCGCCAGCAGCTTCCTAGCGGCGGGCTCTGGGGCCAACGTCCTGACTTTC
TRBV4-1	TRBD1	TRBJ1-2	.	CASSLGTVLYGYTF	TGCGCCAGCAGCCTCGGGACAGTCCTCTATGGCTACACCTTC
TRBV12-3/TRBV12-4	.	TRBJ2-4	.	CASSTRDLAKNIQYF	TGTGCCAGCAGTACCAGGGACTTAGCCAAAAACATTCAGTACTTC
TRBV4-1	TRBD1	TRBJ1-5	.	CASSPSGGADQPQHF	TGCGCCAGCAGCCCCTCAGGGGGCGCGGATCAGCCCCAGCATTTT
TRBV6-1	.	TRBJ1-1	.	CASRRRWEAFF	TGTGCCAGCAGGAGAAGGTGGGAAGCTTTCTTT
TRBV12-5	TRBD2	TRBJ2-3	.	CASGLGQAGEEGDTQYF	TGTGCTAGTGGTTTGGGACAAGCGGGAGAAGAGGGAGATACGCAGTATTTT
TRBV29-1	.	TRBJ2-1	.	CSVVPIGHNEQFF	TGCAGCGTTGTTCCTATAGGACACAATGAGCAGTTCTTC
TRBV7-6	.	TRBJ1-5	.	CASSLRVGQPQHF	TGTGCCAGCAGCTTAAGGGTCGGTCAGCCCCAGCATTTT